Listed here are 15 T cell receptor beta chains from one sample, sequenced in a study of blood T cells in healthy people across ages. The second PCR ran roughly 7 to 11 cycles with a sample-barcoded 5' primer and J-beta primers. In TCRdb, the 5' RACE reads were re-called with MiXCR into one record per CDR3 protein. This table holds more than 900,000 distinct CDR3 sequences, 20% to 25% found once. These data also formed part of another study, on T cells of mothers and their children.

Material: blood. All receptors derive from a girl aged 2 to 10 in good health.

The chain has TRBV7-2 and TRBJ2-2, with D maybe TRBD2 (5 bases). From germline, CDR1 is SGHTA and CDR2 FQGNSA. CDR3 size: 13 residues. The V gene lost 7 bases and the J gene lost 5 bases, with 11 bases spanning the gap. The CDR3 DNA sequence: TGTGCCAGCATTCAGCGGCCGACCGGGGAGCTGTTTTTT. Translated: CASIQRPTGELFF.

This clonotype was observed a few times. In DNA, the CDR3 is TGTGCCAGCAGTAACAAGGTGTATCAGCCCCAGCATTTT. It specifies CASSNKVYQPQHF. The V call is TRBV6-2 or TRBV6-3, the J call TRBJ1-5; no clear D. Germline assignment: CDR1 MNHEY and CDR2 SVGEGT. CDR3 length: 13 residues. Trimming removed 5 bases from V and 5 bases from J, with 10 bases in between.

The CDR3 sequence is CASSYAWGGETQYF. CDR3 DNA: TGTGCCAGCAGTTACGCGTGGGGTGGGGAGACCCAGTACTTC. The chain links TRBV6-5 to TRBJ2-5; D is uncertain. CDR1 is MNHEY, CDR2 SVGAGI, per germline. V was cut by 2 bases and J by 5 bases, with 12 bases left in between. The length of the CDR3 is 14 residues.

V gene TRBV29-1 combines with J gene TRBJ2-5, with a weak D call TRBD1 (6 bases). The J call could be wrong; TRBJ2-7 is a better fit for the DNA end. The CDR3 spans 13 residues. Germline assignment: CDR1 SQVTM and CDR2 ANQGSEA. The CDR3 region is CSVVGRGSYEQYF. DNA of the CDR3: TGCAGCGTTGTGGGCAGGGGTTCCTACGAGCAGTACTTC.

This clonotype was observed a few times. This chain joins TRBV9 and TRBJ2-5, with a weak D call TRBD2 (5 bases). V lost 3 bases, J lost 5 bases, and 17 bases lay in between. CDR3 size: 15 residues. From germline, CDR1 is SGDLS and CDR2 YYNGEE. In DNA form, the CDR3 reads TGTGCCAGCAGCGGGGGAGAACATACCGGCGAGACCCAGTACTTC. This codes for CASSGGEHTGETQYF.

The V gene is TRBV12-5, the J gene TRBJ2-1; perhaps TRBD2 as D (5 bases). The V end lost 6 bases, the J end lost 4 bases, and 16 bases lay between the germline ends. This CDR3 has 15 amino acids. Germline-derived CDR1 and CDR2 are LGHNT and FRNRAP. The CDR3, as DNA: TGTGCTAGTGGGAGGGTCGGGAAACCTTACAATGAGCAGTTCTTC. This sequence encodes CASGRVGKPYNEQFF.

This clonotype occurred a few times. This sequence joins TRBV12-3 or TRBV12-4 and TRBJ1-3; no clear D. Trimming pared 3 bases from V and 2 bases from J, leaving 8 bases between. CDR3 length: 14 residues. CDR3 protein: CASSFSITGNTIYF. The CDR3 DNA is TGTGCCAGCAGTTTCTCAATTACTGGAAACACCATATATTTT.

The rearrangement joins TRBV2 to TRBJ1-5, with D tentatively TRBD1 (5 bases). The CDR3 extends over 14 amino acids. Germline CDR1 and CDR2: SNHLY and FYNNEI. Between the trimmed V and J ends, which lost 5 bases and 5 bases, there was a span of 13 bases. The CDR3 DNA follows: TGTGCCAGCAGTTTCGACAGCCCCCATCAGCCCCAGCATTTT. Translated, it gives CASSFDSPHQPQHF.

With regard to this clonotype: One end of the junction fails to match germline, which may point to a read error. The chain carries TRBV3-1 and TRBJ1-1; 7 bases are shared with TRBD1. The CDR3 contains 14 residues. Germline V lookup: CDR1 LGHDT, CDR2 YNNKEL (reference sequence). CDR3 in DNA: TGTGCCAGCAGCTCCGGGACAGTGAACACTGAAGCTCTCTTT. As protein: CASSSGTVNTEALF.

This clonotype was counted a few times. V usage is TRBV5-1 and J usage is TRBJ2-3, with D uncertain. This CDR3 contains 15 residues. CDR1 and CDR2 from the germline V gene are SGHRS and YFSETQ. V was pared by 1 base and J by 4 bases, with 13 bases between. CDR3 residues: CASSLSGSRSDTQYF. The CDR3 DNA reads TGCGCCAGCAGCTTGTCCGGGTCACGCTCAGATACGCAGTATTTT. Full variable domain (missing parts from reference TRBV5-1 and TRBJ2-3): KAGVTQTPRYLIKTRGQQVTLSCSPISGHRSVSWYQQTPGQGLQFLFEYFSETQRNKGNFPGRFSGRQFSNSRSEMNVSTLELGDSALYLCASSLSGSRSDTQYFGPGTRLTVL.

As DNA, the CDR3 is TGTGCCAGCAGCTTCAGTCTCAACAGTCAAGAGACCCAGTACTTC. This translates into CASSFSLNSQETQYF. The chain is built from TRBV7-2 and TRBJ2-5, with no clear D. Germline values: CDR1 SGHTA, CDR2 FQGNSA. Trimming left V 3 bases short and J 2 bases short, with 13 bases between. This CDR3 contains 15 residues. Supplemented by reference TRBV7-2 and TRBJ2-5, the full variable domain reads GAGVSQSPSNKVTEKGKDVELRCDPISGHTALYWYRQSLGQGLEFLIYFQGNSAPDKSGLPSDRFSAERTGGSVSTLTIQRTQQEDSAVYLCASSFSLNSQETQYFGPGTRLLVL.

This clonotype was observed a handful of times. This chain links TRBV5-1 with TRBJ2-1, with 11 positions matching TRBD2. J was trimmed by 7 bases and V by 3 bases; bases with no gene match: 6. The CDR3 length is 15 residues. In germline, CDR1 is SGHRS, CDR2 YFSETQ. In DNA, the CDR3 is TGCGCCAGCAGCTCGACTAGCGGGAACAGAAATGAGCAGTTCTTC. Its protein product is CASSSTSGNRNEQFF. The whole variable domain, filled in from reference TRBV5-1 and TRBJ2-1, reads KAGVTQTPRYLIKTRGQQVTLSCSPISGHRSVSWYQQTPGQGLQFLFEYFSETQRNKGNFPGRFSGRQFSNSRSEMNVSTLELGDSALYLCASSSTSGNRNEQFFGPGTRLTVL.

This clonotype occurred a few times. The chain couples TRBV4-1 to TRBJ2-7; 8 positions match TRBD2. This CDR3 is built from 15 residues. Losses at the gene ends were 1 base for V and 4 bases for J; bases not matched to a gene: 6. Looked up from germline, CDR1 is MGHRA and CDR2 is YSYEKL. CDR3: CASSQVEAGEYEQYF. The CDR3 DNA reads TGCGCCAGCAGCCAAGTCGAAGCGGGAGAGTACGAGCAGTACTTC.

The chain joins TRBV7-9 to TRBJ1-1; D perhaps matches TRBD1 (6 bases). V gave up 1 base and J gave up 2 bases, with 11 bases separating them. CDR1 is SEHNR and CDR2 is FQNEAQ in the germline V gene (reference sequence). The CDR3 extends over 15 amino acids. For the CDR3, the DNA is TGTGCCAGCAGCTTAGGGGGTGGGACAAACACTGAAGCTTTCTTT. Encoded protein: CASSLGGGTNTEAFF.

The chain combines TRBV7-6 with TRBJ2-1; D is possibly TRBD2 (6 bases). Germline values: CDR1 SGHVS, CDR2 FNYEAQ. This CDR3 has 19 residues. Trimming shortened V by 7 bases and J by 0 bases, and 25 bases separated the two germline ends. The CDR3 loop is CASIPGSSGSVSSYNEQFF. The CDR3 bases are TGTGCCAGCATCCCCGGTAGTAGCGGCTCCGTGAGCTCCTACAATGAGCAGTTCTTC.